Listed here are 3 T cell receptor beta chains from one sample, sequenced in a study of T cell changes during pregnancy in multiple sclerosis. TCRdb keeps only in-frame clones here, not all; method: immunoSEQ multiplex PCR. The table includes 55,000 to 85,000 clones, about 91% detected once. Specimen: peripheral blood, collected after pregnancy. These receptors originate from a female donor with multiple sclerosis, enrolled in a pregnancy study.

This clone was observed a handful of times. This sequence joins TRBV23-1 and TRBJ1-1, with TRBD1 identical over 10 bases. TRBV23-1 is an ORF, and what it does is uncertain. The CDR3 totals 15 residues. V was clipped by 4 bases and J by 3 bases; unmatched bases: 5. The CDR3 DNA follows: TGCGCCAGCAGTCTGGACAGGGGGAAGGACACTGAAGCTTTCTTT. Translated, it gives CASSLDRGKDTEAFF.

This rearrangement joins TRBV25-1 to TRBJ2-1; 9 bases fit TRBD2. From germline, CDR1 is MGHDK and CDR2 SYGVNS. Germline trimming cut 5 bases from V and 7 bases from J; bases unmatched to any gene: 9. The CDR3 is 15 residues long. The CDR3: CASSKRTSESNEQFF. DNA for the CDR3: TGTGCCAGCAGTAAACGGACTAGCGAGTCAAATGAGCAGTTCTTC. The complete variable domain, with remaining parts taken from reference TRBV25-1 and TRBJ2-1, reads EADIYQTPRYLVIGTGKKITLECSQTMGHDKMYWYQQDPGMELHLIHYSYGVNSTEKGDLSSESTVSRIRTEHFPLTLESARPSHTSQYLCASSKRTSESNEQFFGPGTRLTVL.

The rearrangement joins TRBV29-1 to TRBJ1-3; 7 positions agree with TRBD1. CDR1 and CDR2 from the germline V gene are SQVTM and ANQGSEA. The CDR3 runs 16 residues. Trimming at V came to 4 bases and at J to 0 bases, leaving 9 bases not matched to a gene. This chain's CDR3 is CSVVRGQPGSGNTIYF. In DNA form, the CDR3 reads TGCAGCGTTGTTAGGGGGCAGCCAGGCTCTGGAAACACCATATATTTT. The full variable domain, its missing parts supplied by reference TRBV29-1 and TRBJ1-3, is SAVISQKPSRDICQRGTSLTIQCQVDSQVTMMFWYRQQPGQSLTLIATANQGSEATYESGFVIDKFPISRPNLTFSTLTVSNMSPEDSSIYLCSVVRGQPGSGNTIYFGEGSWLTVV.